What follows are 10 T cell receptor beta chains derived from one specimen sequenced in a study of CD8 T cells in Susac syndrome (dated by TCRdb to between 2018 and 2020). Libraries came from the immunoSEQ multiplex PCR assay. RNA was extracted with the RNeasy kit and about 0.5 to 1 ug was reverse transcribed using random hexamers. TCRdb ran its own pipeline on the public reads, namely fastp trimming at Q25 and MiXCR clone calling, and kept in-frame beta chains. Rows with one shared CDR3 protein collapse into an entry with the most common genes and DNA. The table for this sample lists more than 70,000 distinct CDR3 sequences; 75% to 95% of them were counted only once. The top ten hold 0.5% to 0.65% of the sample. Material for sequencing was CD8+ T cells from PBMCs. The receptors derive from a human donor with multiple sclerosis.

The V call is TRBV11-2, the J call TRBJ2-2, with D unclear. V lost 5 bases and J lost 3, with 10 bases in between. The CDR3 sequence is 14 residues long. Germline loops: CDR1 SGHAT, CDR2 FQNNGV. The DNA of the CDR3 is TGTGCCAGCAGCCTTACACTCGACACCGGGGAGCTGTTTTTT. Translated, it gives CASSLTLDTGELFF.

This chain links TRBV20-1 with TRBJ2-5, with TRBD1 matching over 10 bases. The CDR3 is made up of 14 amino acids. Trimming cost V 5 bases and J 5 bases; bases outside gene matches: 8. In germline, CDR1 is DFQATT, CDR2 SNEGSKA (reference sequence). The CDR3 coding sequence is TGCAGTGCTCTCGACAGGGGGCGGGGGGAGACCCAGTACTTC. It specifies CSALDRGRGETQYF.

The chain recombines TRBV9 with TRBJ1-2; 7 positions agree with TRBD1. V lost 2 bases, J lost 8 bases, and 9 bases stayed unmatched. The CDR3 runs to 14 residues. The germline V gene has CDR1 SGDLS and CDR2 YYNGEE. This CDR3 is CASSVGDSGEGYTF. CDR3 DNA: TGTGCCAGCAGCGTGGGGGACAGCGGCGAGGGCTACACCTTC. The whole variable domain, filled in from reference TRBV9 and TRBJ1-2, reads DSGVTQTPKHLITATGQRVTLRCSPRSGDLSVYWYQQSLDQGLQFLIQYYNGEERAKGNILERFSAQQFPDLHSELNLSSLELGDSALYFCASSVGDSGEGYTFGSGTRLTVV.

The CDR3 DNA follows: TGCGCCAGCAGCCAAGGGATTTCTGAGACCCAGTACTTC. It translates to CASSQGISETQYF. This rearrangement joins TRBV4-1 to TRBJ2-5, with D unclear. Trimming took 1 base from V and 5 from J, leaving 8 bases between them. The germline CDR1 and CDR2 sequences are MGHRA and YSYEKL. The CDR3 contains 13 residues.

The gene calls are TRBV7-8 and TRBJ1-1; 9 bases are shared with TRBD1. From germline, CDR1 is SGHVS and CDR2 FQNEAQ. The V segment lost 5 bases and the J segment 1 base; nucleotides outside the gene matches: 5. This CDR3 region has 15 residues. The CDR3 nucleotides read TGTGCCAGCAGCCCACCACAGGGGGCGAACACTGAAGCTTTCTTT. Protein: CASSPPQGANTEAFF.

Points on this clonotype: The junction departs from the called germline gene at one end, perhaps through a read error. V is TRBV7-6 and J is TRBJ2-3; D is ambiguous. The CDR3 is made up of 12 amino acids. In germline, CDR1 is SGHVS, CDR2 FNYEAQ. CDR3 protein: CTSSDLADTQYF. The DNA for the CDR3 is TGTACCAGCAGCGACTTGGCAGATACGCAGTATTTT. Based on the CDR3 plus reference TRBV7-6 and TRBJ2-3, the full variable domain is GAGVSQSPRYKVTKRGQDVALRCDPISGHVSLYWYRQALGQGPEFLTYFNYEAQQDKSGLPNDRFSAERPEGSISTLTIQRTEQRDSAMYRCTSSDLADTQYFGPGTRLTVL.

J is TRBJ1-1 and V is TRBV10-3; a weak D match, TRBD1 (5 bases). Trimming removed 6 bases at V and 1 base at J, with 12 bases between. The V gene's germline CDR1 is ENHRY and CDR2 SYGVKD. CDR3 length equals 14 residues. This CDR3 reads CAIREPGTNTEAFF. The CDR3 bases are TGTGCCATCAGAGAACCCGGGACGAACACTGAAGCTTTCTTT.

The V and J genes are TRBV3-1 and TRBJ2-2; D gene unclear. Germline V gene data show CDR1 as LGHDT and CDR2 as YNNKEL (reference sequence). The V gene lost 1 base and the J gene lost 1 base, with 1 base spanning the gap. The CDR3 sequence is 13 residues long. The CDR3 region is CASSQVNTGELFF. Here the CDR3 DNA reads TGTGCCAGCAGCCAAGTGAACACCGGGGAGCTGTTTTTT. Supplemented by reference TRBV3-1 and TRBJ2-2, the full variable domain reads DTAVSQTPKYLVTQMGNDKSIKCEQNLGHDTMYWYKQDSKKFLKIMFSYNNKELIINETVPNRFSPKSPDKAHLNLHINSLELGDSAVYFCASSQVNTGELFFGEGSRLTVL.

The chain recombines TRBV4-3 with TRBJ2-6; TRBD2 is a possible D gene (7 bases). CDR1 is LGHNA, CDR2 YSLEER, per germline. V gave up 0 bases and J gave up 3 bases, with 18 bases separating them. The CDR3 is 19 residues long. Written as DNA, the CDR3 is TGCGCCAGCAGCCAAGATCAAGGGGGGGGCGTAAGTGGGGCCAACGTCCTGACTTTC. Translating it yields CASSQDQGGGVSGANVLTF.

The chain combines TRBV2 with TRBJ2-4; TRBD1 matches 9 bases. Germline V lookup: CDR1 SNHLY, CDR2 FYNNEI. V gave up 6 bases and J gave up 6 bases; unmatched junction bases: 3. The CDR3 is 13 residues long. The CDR3 DNA is TGTGCCAGCAGGGAGGGACAGGGAAACATTCAGTACTTC. Its protein is CASREGQGNIQYF.